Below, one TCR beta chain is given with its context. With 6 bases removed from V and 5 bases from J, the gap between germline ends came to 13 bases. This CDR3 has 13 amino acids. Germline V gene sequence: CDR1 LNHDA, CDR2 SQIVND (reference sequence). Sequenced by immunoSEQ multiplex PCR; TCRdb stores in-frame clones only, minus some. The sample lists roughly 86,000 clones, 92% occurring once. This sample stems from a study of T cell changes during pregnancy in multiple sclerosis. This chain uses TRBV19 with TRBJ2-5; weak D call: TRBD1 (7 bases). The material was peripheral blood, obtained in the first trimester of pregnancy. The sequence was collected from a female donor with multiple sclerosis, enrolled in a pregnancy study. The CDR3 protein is CASRVQGRETQYF. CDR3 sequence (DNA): TGTGCCAGTAGAGTACAGGGGAGGGAGACCCAGTACTTC.